What follows is one T cell receptor (beta chain) and its context. Its antigen is currently unknown. Sequenced by immunoSEQ multiplex PCR; TCRdb stores in-frame clones only, minus some. The sample carries some 86,000 clones, 93% recorded once. This entry comes from a study of cytomegalovirus exposure and HLA in healthy donors. Whole-study context: According to later analysis, the same platform produced the 120 validation and 666 first-cohort repertoires. General study findings and limits: One later analysis, an examination of the 100 to 150 validation repertoires, found that first-cohort TCR clusters tended to co-occur in them. Many donors shared some public TCRs, even though most TCR sequences were rare. There were fewer than 200 TCR beta chains listed as cytomegalovirus-associated.

V was shortened by 4 bases and J by 4 bases, with 17 bases between the two germline ends. CDR1 is SGHAT, CDR2 FQNNGV, per germline. The CDR3 loop spans 16 amino acids. Sequencing input: PBMCs. The sequence came from a woman under 40 in good health and CMV-seronegative. V and J are TRBV11-2 and TRBJ2-1, with a weak D call TRBD2 (6 bases). CDR3 nucleotides: TGTGCCAGCAGCTCTAGGGATCGGGAGCTGTACAATGAGCAGTTCTTC. Amino acids: CASSSRDRELYNEQFF.